Following are 31 T cell receptor beta chains from one sample sequenced in a study of CD8 T cells in ankylosing spondylitis. The study, taken as a whole, reports: About 8 highly homologous variants made up a TCR beta motif, and this motif appeared characteristic of ankylosing spondylitis blood.

The antigens of these receptors remain unknown. TCRdb independently ran MiXCR on the 5' RACE reads; one entry per CDR3 protein. The sample contains around 94,000 distinct CDR3 sequences, roughly 10% of which appear only once. The sequencing input was blood, either unsorted or a sorted T cell fraction (not recorded which). These receptors were obtained from a male donor with ankylosing spondylitis.

This clonotype was observed a handful of times. The chain combines TRBV20-1 with TRBJ1-4; 10 positions agree with TRBD1. J was trimmed by 8 bases and V by 3 bases; bases with no gene match: 6. The CDR3 spans 14 residues. The germline V gene encodes CDR1 DFQATT and CDR2 SNEGSKA (reference sequence). The CDR3 region has the DNA TGCAGTGCTAGGAGGACAGGGGGAGAAGAAAAACTGTTTTTT. Its protein product is CSARRTGGEEKLFF.

This clonotype appeared a few times. The chain links TRBV9 to TRBJ2-7; 9 bases are shared with TRBD2. Trimming took 0 bases from V and 7 from J; bases not matched to a gene: 5. Germline V gene lookup returns CDR1 SGDLS and CDR2 YYNGEE. The CDR3 runs to 14 residues. The CDR3 is CASSVGPSGNEQYV. The CDR3 bases are TGTGCCAGCAGCGTAGGACCTAGCGGGAATGAGCAGTACGTC.

This clonotype was recorded a few times. The chain employs TRBV27 and TRBJ1-5; 8 nucleotides line up with TRBD1. With V trimmed by 5 bases and J by 7 bases, 7 bases remained unmatched. In germline, CDR1 is MNHEY, CDR2 SMNVEV (reference sequence). The CDR3 is 14 amino acids. CDR3 bases: TGTGCCAGCAGTCCCCAGGGGGCCGACCAGCCCCAGCATTTT. Translation: CASSPQGADQPQHF.

The rearrangement joins TRBV20-1 to TRBJ2-7; D is undetermined. This CDR3 region has 14 residues. CDR1 is DFQATT and CDR2 is SNEGSKA in the germline V gene (reference sequence). Trimming shortened V by 4 bases and J by 0 bases, and 13 bases separated the two germline ends. The CDR3 is CSAKDGASSYEQYF. The DNA for the CDR3 is TGCAGTGCTAAGGACGGAGCCTCCTCCTACGAGCAGTACTTC.

This clonotype has ten or more counts. The CDR3 here is CASSFFGGAAGYTF. The CDR3 DNA follows: TGTGCCAGCAGTTTTTTTGGGGGAGCGGCTGGCTACACCTTC. V is TRBV12-3 or TRBV12-4 and J is TRBJ1-2; D perhaps matches TRBD1 (5 bases). The V and J ends lost 3 bases and 7 bases respectively, with 15 bases between them. CDR3 length equals 14 residues.

This clonotype was recorded many times. This rearrangement joins TRBV6-1 to TRBJ1-5; D is unresolved. Looked up from germline, CDR1 is MNHNS and CDR2 is SASEGT. V dropped 7 bases and J dropped 3 bases, with 7 bases sitting between them. The CDR3 consists of 12 residues. The CDR3 DNA follows: TGTGCCAGCACCCCCGACAATCAGCCCCAGCATTTT. It is translated as CASTPDNQPQHF.

This clonotype was recorded at least ten times. The J gene is TRBJ2-7, the V gene TRBV6-1; D unclear. This CDR3 has 13 amino acids. V lost 4 bases, J lost 2 bases, and 9 bases lay in between. The germline V gene encodes CDR1 MNHNS and CDR2 SASEGT. Written as DNA, the CDR3 is TGTGCCAGCAGTGGCCTGTCGACCTACGAGCAGTACTTC. Residues: CASSGLSTYEQYF.

This sequence joins TRBV18 and TRBJ2-7; TRBD2 aligns across 7 bases. The CDR3 has 15 residues. Looked up from germline, CDR1 is KGHSH and CDR2 is LQKENI. After removal of 3 bases from V and 4 bases from J, the junction contained 9 bases not matched to a gene. The CDR3 protein is CASSPGGDGKYEQYV. CDR3 coding DNA: TGTGCCAGCTCACCGGGAGGGGACGGAAAATACGAGCAGTACGTC.

This clonotype was recorded at least ten times. The V call is TRBV11-2, the J call TRBJ2-7; TRBD1 aligns across 7 bases. The CDR3 runs to 17 residues. From germline, CDR1 is SGHAT and CDR2 FQNNGV. V was clipped by 2 bases and J by 7 bases; unmatched bases: 17. CDR3 residues: CASSLPSPGQSTSEQYF. The CDR3 DNA reads TGTGCCAGCAGCTTACCTTCGCCGGGACAGAGCACTTCGGAGCAGTACTTC. The full variable domain, in which reference TRBV11-2 and TRBJ2-7 provide the parts outside the CDR3, is EAGVAQSPRYKIIEKRQSVAFWCNPISGHATLYWYQQILGQGPKLLIQFQNNGVVDDSQLPKDRFSAERLKGVDSTLKIQPAKLEDSAVYLCASSLPSPGQSTSEQYFGPGTRLTVT.

V gene TRBV6-5 combines with J gene TRBJ2-1, with D perhaps assigned TRBD1 or TRBD2 (5 bases each). With 2 bases removed from V and 10 bases from J, the gap between germline ends came to 12 bases. There are 13 residues in the CDR3. CDR1 is MNHEY and CDR2 is SVGAGI in the germline V gene. The CDR3 region is CASSYMGVGEQFF. CDR3 in DNA: TGTGCCAGCAGTTACATGGGGGTGGGGGAGCAGTTCTTC.

This clonotype was seen a few times. The chain uses TRBV7-9 and TRBJ2-7; D remains ambiguous. The CDR3 contains 13 residues. Germline CDR1 SEHNR, CDR2 FQNEAQ (reference sequence). V dropped 5 bases and J dropped 4 bases, with 12 bases sitting between them. CDR3 in amino acids: CASSPGGAYEQYV. The CDR3 DNA sequence: TGTGCCAGCAGCCCCGGTGGAGCGTACGAGCAGTACGTC.

This clonotype has at least ten counts. This chain connects TRBV10-3 to TRBJ2-7, with 9 bases identical to TRBD2. CDR3 length equals 15 residues. Losses at the gene ends were 0 bases for V and 7 bases for J; bases not matched to a gene: 7. The germline CDR1 and CDR2 sequences are ENHRY and SYGVKD. The CDR3 here is CAISESVAGAKEQYF. The CDR3 DNA reads TGTGCCATCAGTGAGTCAGTAGCGGGAGCGAAAGAGCAGTACTTC.

This clonotype was observed a few times. The chain couples TRBV27 to TRBJ1-5; D may be TRBD1 (5 bases). CDR3 length: 13 residues. Germline CDR1 MNHEY, CDR2 SMNVEV (reference sequence). V lost 3 bases and J lost 7, with 10 bases in between. CDR3 protein: CASSFQGRQPQHF. The DNA of the CDR3 is TGTGCCAGCAGTTTTCAGGGCCGGCAGCCCCAGCATTTT.

J is TRBJ2-2 and V is TRBV28; D remains unclear. Trimming removed 3 bases from V and 5 bases from J, with 10 bases in between. From germline, CDR1 is MDHEN and CDR2 SYDVKM. The CDR3 spans 14 residues. This CDR3 reads CASSLLDLTGELFF. Here the CDR3 DNA reads TGTGCCAGCAGTTTGTTGGATTTGACCGGGGAGCTGTTTTTT.

The gene calls are TRBV27 and TRBJ2-5; weak D call: TRBD2 (7 bases). The CDR3 is made up of 14 amino acids. The germline CDR1 and CDR2 sequences are MNHEY and SMNVEV (reference sequence). The ends were cut back, 5 bases at V and 5 bases at J, with 15 bases in the middle. The CDR3 protein is CASSGGGAGETQYF. Written as DNA, the CDR3 is TGTGCCAGCAGTGGAGGGGGGGCCGGGGAGACCCAGTACTTC.

V gene TRBV21-1 combines with J gene TRBJ2-1. TRBV21-1 is a pseudogene segment. This CDR3 region has 13 residues. CDR3 sequence: CASSKGWRNEQFF. In DNA form, the CDR3 reads TGTGCCAGCAGCAAAGGCTGGCGAAATGAGCAGTTCTTC.

The table lists this clonotype with many counts. The V and J genes are TRBV12-3 or TRBV12-4 and TRBJ2-1; D remains unclear. This CDR3 region has 13 residues. V lost 8 bases to trimming and J lost 10 bases, with 18 bases between them. DNA for the CDR3: TGTGCCAGCTCCCCGGGCCGCCTCGGAGAGCAGTTCTTC. It translates to CASSPGRLGEQFF.

This clonotype has only a few counts. This chain connects TRBV4-1 to TRBJ2-7; D not resolved. V dropped 1 base and J dropped 3 bases, with 13 bases sitting between them. Germline V gives CDR1 MGHRA, CDR2 YSYEKL. The CDR3 runs to 15 residues. CDR3 loop: CASSQAQTAGYEQYV. The CDR3 DNA sequence: TGCGCCAGCAGCCAAGCACAGACCGCAGGCTACGAGCAGTACGTC.

The V gene is TRBV28, the J gene TRBJ2-1, with D uncertain. V lost 4 bases, J lost 10 bases, and 11 bases lay in between. CDR1 is MDHEN and CDR2 is SYDVKM in the germline V gene. The CDR3 is 12 amino acids. CDR3 amino acids: CASSSRPGEQFF. The CDR3 region has the DNA TGTGCCAGCAGTTCCCGACCTGGAGAGCAGTTCTTC.

The chain couples TRBV28 to TRBJ2-1, with TRBD2 as a possible D gene (6 bases). Germline V lookup: CDR1 MDHEN, CDR2 SYDVKM. This CDR3 region has 14 residues. V was clipped by 2 bases and J by 5 bases, with 10 bases between them. CDR3: CASSLTGADNEQFF. DNA of the CDR3: TGTGCCAGCAGTTTAACGGGAGCAGACAATGAGCAGTTCTTC.

The CDR3 region has the DNA TGTGCCAGCAGTTTGAAGGGGGCAGATACGCAGTATTTT. The encoded protein is CASSLKGADTQYF. The chain joins TRBV12-3 or TRBV12-4 to TRBJ2-3, with D perhaps matching TRBD1 (6 bases). This CDR3 has 13 residues. Between the trimmed V and J ends, which lost 3 bases and 4 bases, there was a span of 8 bases.

This clonotype was picked up many times. The chain links TRBV12-3 or TRBV12-4 to TRBJ2-2; D is unresolved. V lost 7 bases and J 3 bases, leaving 6 bases between the germline ends. The CDR3 loop spans 12 amino acids. CDR3 amino acids: CASISYTGELFF. CDR3 bases: TGTGCCAGCATTTCCTACACCGGGGAGCTGTTTTTT.

This clonotype came up many times. CDR3 DNA: TGTGCCAGCAGTCCCTCTCCGGGCGGTGGCTACACCTTC. Translation: CASSPSPGGGYTF. V and J are TRBV12-3 or TRBV12-4 and TRBJ1-2; no clear D. Between the trimmed V and J ends, which lost 5 bases and 7 bases, there was a span of 14 bases. This CDR3 spans 13 amino acids.

The rearrangement links TRBV6-2 or TRBV6-3 to TRBJ2-1; 9 nucleotides match TRBD2. Looked up from germline, CDR1 is MNHEY and CDR2 is SVGEGT. This CDR3 is built from 15 residues. With 8 bases clipped from V and 4 bases from J, the junction kept 9 bases outside the gene matches. The CDR3 DNA sequence: TGTGCCAGCCGGAGGGGAGCGGGAGGTTACAATGAGCAGTTCTTC. This encodes CASRRGAGGYNEQFF.

This clonotype showed up just a few times. The chain couples TRBV6-1 to TRBJ2-1, with TRBD2 as a possible D gene (5 bases). With 0 bases removed from V and 4 bases from J, the gap between germline ends came to 10 bases. Germline V gives CDR1 MNHNS, CDR2 SASEGT. The CDR3 totals 15 residues. The CDR3 protein is CASSEAMTIYNEQFF. The CDR3 nucleotides are TGTGCCAGCAGTGAAGCGATGACTATTTACAATGAGCAGTTCTTC.

This clonotype was counted a few times. The V call is TRBV7-9, the J call TRBJ2-1; 10 bases map to TRBD2. V shed 5 bases, J shed 5 bases, and the junction held 12 bases outside the gene matches. The CDR3 loop spans 17 amino acids. The germline CDR1 and CDR2 sequences are SEHNR and FQNEAQ (reference sequence). The CDR3 loop is CASSLPTGTSEHNEQFF. The CDR3 DNA follows: TGTGCCAGCAGCCTACCAACCGGGACTAGCGAACACAATGAGCAGTTCTTC.

In its sample, this clonotype was seen many times. The chain joins TRBV3-1 to TRBJ2-3; TRBD2 agrees at 8 bases. V shed 2 bases, J shed 3 bases, and the junction held 10 bases outside the gene matches. CDR3 length: 17 residues. CDR1 is LGHDT, CDR2 YNNKEL, per germline (reference sequence). CDR3 sequence (DNA): TGTGCCAGCAGCCAAAGGGAACCAGGACTAGCAACAGATACGCAGTATTTT. Amino acids: CASSQREPGLATDTQYF.

There are many counts of this clonotype. The V call is TRBV12-3 or TRBV12-4, the J call TRBJ2-2, with a weak D call TRBD1 (6 bases). Trimming cost V 4 bases and J 6 bases, with 15 bases left between them. The CDR3 spans 15 residues. CDR3 coding DNA: TGTGCCAGCAGTTCAACGGACAGAGGGCCCGGGGAGCTGTTTTTT. It yields the protein CASSSTDRGPGELFF.

This clonotype was seen ten or more times. The chain employs TRBV14 and TRBJ2-1; TRBD2 is a possible D gene (5 bases). The germline V gene has CDR1 SGHDN and CDR2 FVKESK. The CDR3 has 16 residues. Trimming shortened V by 1 base and J by 6 bases, and 16 bases separated the two germline ends. The CDR3 DNA sequence: TGTGCCAGCAGCCAAGGGCAAGGACTCTTAAGCAATGAGCAGTTCTTC. Its translation is CASSQGQGLLSNEQFF. Supplemented by reference TRBV14 and TRBJ2-1, the full variable domain reads EAGVTQFPSHSVIEKGQTVTLRCDPISGHDNLYWYRRVMGKEIKFLLHFVKESKQDESGMPNNRFLAERTGGTYSTLKVQPAELEDSGVYFCASSQGQGLLSNEQFFGPGTRLTVL.

This clonotype was detected only a few times. The rearrangement uses TRBV11-2 and TRBJ2-7, with D possibly being TRBD2 (5 bases). The CDR3 totals 13 residues. V was shortened by 5 bases and J by 4 bases, with 12 bases between the two germline ends. Germline CDR1 reads SGHAT; CDR2 reads FQNNGV. The CDR3 DNA sequence: TGTGCCAGCAGCCCACCTAGAGGGTACGAGCAGTACTTC. It yields the protein CASSPPRGYEQYF.

This clonotype has more than one count but fewer than ten. The chain links TRBV7-9 to TRBJ2-5; 9 bases are a match to TRBD2. CDR3 length: 14 amino acids. Germline loops: CDR1 SEHNR, CDR2 FQNEAQ (reference sequence). Trimming at V came to 4 bases and at J to 3 bases, leaving 3 bases not matched to a gene. In DNA form, the CDR3 reads TGTGCCAGCAGCTCCGGGACTAGCAAAGAGACCCAGTACTTC. Its translation: CASSSGTSKETQYF.